This T cell receptor (beta chain) emerged from a study of monozygotic twins with inflammatory bowel disease. Regarding the study as a whole: Repertoire similarity did not differ between concordant and discordant twins, possibly owing to limited power.

An amount of approximately 3,500 ng of total RNA was used for each TCR library. Eight separate reactions per sample yielded the cDNA. One entry per CDR3 protein, without DNA, is what TCRdb gives after re-calling the 5' RACE reads. This repertoire includes fewer than 450,000 distinct CDR3 sequences. Worth noting for this clonotype: What it binds is unknown.

Germline V lookup: CDR1 LGHNA, CDR2 YSLEER. The CDR3 is 16 amino acids. Sequenced input: blood. J is TRBJ2-1 and V is TRBV4-3; TCRdb's D gene call, TRBD1, goes unchecked for lack of DNA. The sequence was collected from a human donor with ulcerative colitis or Crohn's disease, or a healthy co-twin of an affected twin (not recorded which). The CDR3 protein is CASSQGGQGEYNEQFF.